The rows below give T cell receptor beta chains drawn from one sample of a study of T cell repertoires in cytomegalovirus infection. MiXCR, run by TCRdb on the reads, gives a single entry per CDR3 protein. The table records roughly 230,000 distinct CDR3 sequences, 6.5% of them present only once. Sequencing was performed on PBMCs. Receptors were obtained from a human donor in good health (CMV status not recorded). Some clones in this sample may be carry-over from other donors' samples. The CDR3 runs from the conserved cysteine through the conserved F or W. Each record gives: D gene, clone size, J gene, V gene, CDR3 DNA, CDR3 protein. D genes are given only for firm matches. Clone size is stated in some rows and not others, as once, few, many or a class when expanded.

.,many,TRBJ1-4,TRBV5-5,TGTGCCAGCAGCCGAAGAAACGCGGGCGAAAAACTGTTTTTT,CASSRRNAGEKLFF
.,.,TRBJ1-2,TRBV20-1,TGCAGTGCTAGGGACATGCAGGGTCTCAATGGCTACACCTTC,CSARDMQGLNGYTF
TRBD2,many,TRBJ2-3,TRBV5-6,TGTGCCAGCAGCCCCTCCGGGAGGGATACGCAGTATTTT,CASSPSGRDTQYF
.,many,TRBJ2-5,TRBV27,TGTGCCAGCAGTTATCTGGGGAGAGGCCAAGAGACCCAGTACTTC,CASSYLGRGQETQYF
TRBD2,many,TRBJ2-1,TRBV5-5,TGTGCCAGCAGCTTCCTCGGGGGGACCTACAATGAGCAGTTCTTC,CASSFLGGTYNEQFF
TRBD1,many,TRBJ2-1,TRBV14,TGTGCCAGCAGCCTGCCCGGGACAGGGAGGAATCAGTTCTTC,CASSLPGTGRNQFF
.,many,TRBJ1-1,TRBV4-2,TGTGCCAGCAGCCAAAATCCCGGGGATAACACTGAAGCTTTCTTT,CASSQNPGDNTEAFF
.,many,TRBJ2-5,TRBV6-2/TRBV6-3,TGTGCCAGCAGCCACGAGAGTGGGTTAGAGACCCAGTACTTC,CASSHESGLETQYF
.,.,TRBJ1-1,TRBV2,TGTGCCAGCCCCCTCCCGGGAGTTAACACTGAAGCTTTCTTT,CASPLPGVNTEAFF
.,many,TRBJ2-3,TRBV7-2,TGTGCCAGCAGCTTAACCACACAGATCACAGATACGCAGTATTTT,CASSLTTQITDTQYF
.,few,TRBJ1-5,TRBV12-3/TRBV12-4,TGTGCCAGCAGTACGGCTGACACAGGGCTCGGCAATCAGCCCCAGCATTTT,CASSTADTGLGNQPQHF
TRBD1,.,TRBJ2-2,TRBV19,TGTGCCAGTAGTATAAGGACAGGGTACACCGGGGAGCTGTTTTTT,CASSIRTGYTGELFF
.,many,TRBJ2-5,TRBV20-1,TGCAGTGCTAGTTCCGGGATAGAGACCCAGTACTTC,CSASSGIETQYF
.,many,TRBJ2-3,TRBV5-4,TGTGCCAGCAGCTTGGTGGGCCTTGGAGATACGCAGTATTTT,CASSLVGLGDTQYF
.,few,TRBJ2-1,TRBV5-1,TGCGCCAGCAGCTTGACAGGGACCTACAATGAGCAGTTCTTC,CASSLTGTYNEQFF
TRBD1,many,TRBJ2-5,TRBV6-2/TRBV6-3,TGTGCCACCTTTAAGTACAGACAGGGGGCCGGGGAGACCCAGTACTTC,CATFKYRQGAGETQYF
.,many,TRBJ1-6,TRBV7-2,TGTGCCAGCAGCTCCCGGCGGAGGGTTAATTCACCCCTCCACTTT,CASSSRRRVNSPLHF
TRBD1,many,TRBJ1-2,TRBV9,TGTGCCAGCAGCGTAGTGACAGGGCGGATTAGTAACTATGGCTACACCTTC,CASSVVTGRISNYGYTF
.,many,TRBJ1-4,TRBV20-1,TGCAGTGCTAGGACAGGAAGTGAAAAACTGTTTTTT,CSARTGSEKLFF
TRBD1,many,TRBJ1-4,TRBV28,TGTGCCAGCACTTTAGGGGGCCGAAGTGAAAAACTGTTTTTT,CASTLGGRSEKLFF
TRBD2,many,TRBJ2-1,TRBV20-1,TGCAGTGCTAGAGGCCGGCGACTAGCGGGGGGGCGGTCCTACAATGAGCAGTTCTTC,CSARGRRLAGGRSYNEQFF
TRBD2,many,TRBJ2-1,TRBV7-2,TGTGCCAGCAGCCCCAGAGGAGCGGGGGGGGGGTATGAGCAGTTCTTC,CASSPRGAGGGYEQFF
TRBD1,many,TRBJ2-2,TRBV14,TGTGCCAGCAGCCCGGGACAGGGTTACGCCGGGGAGCTGTTTTTT,CASSPGQGYAGELFF
.,.,TRBJ2-1,TRBV7-9,TGTGCCAGCAGCTTAAACAGGGACTACAATGAGCAGTTCTTC,CASSLNRDYNEQFF
.,few,TRBJ2-7,TRBV2,TGTGCCAGCAGTGGGTCCGGGGCAGCCGAGCAGTACTTC,CASSGSGAAEQYF
.,many,TRBJ2-5,TRBV7-2,TGTGCCAGCAGCTTAGTAGTGGTGGAGGAGACCCAGTACTTC,CASSLVVVEETQYF
TRBD1,many,TRBJ2-5,TRBV7-8,TGTGCCAGCAGCTTAGGGACAGGGGCGAGGGAGACCCAGTACTTC,CASSLGTGARETQYF
.,many,TRBJ2-2,TRBV7-2,TGTGCCAGCAGCTTAGGCAGGACGAACACCGGGGAGCTGTTTTTT,CASSLGRTNTGELFF
.,many,TRBJ2-7,TRBV28,TGTGCCAGCAGTTTCAGTCGTACCTACGAGCAGTACTTC,CASSFSRTYEQYF
TRBD1,many,TRBJ1-6,TRBV7-2,TGTGCCAGCAGATCGGGACAGGGTAATTCACCCCTCCACTTT,CASRSGQGNSPLHF
.,few,TRBJ2-7,TRBV29-1,TGCAGCGTCCAGGGAAGTCACTACGAGCAGTACTTC,CSVQGSHYEQYF
.,many,TRBJ2-7,TRBV29-1,TGCAGCGTTGAAGATCCAGTGGAGTACTTC,CSVEDPVEYF
.,many,TRBJ2-6,TRBV20-1,TGCAGTGCCCGGGAGCCTGGGGCCAACGTCCTGACTTTC,CSAREPGANVLTF
TRBD1,.,TRBJ1-4,TRBV29-1,TGCAGCGTAAAGGGACAGGGTGATGAAAAACTGTTTTTT,CSVKGQGDEKLFF
.,many,TRBJ1-1,TRBV7-2,TGTGCCAGCAGCTTAAGGATCGACAGCGCTGAAGCTTTCTTT,CASSLRIDSAEAFF
.,many,TRBJ2-7,TRBV11-2,TGTGCCAGCAGCTTAGGATTAGGGGCGAGCCGGACCTACGAGCAGTACTTC,CASSLGLGASRTYEQYF
.,many,TRBJ2-7,TRBV7-7,TGTGCCAGCAGCCCCCGCGGAACAGGGATAGGCGAGCAGTACTTC,CASSPRGTGIGEQYF
TRBD1,many,TRBJ1-2,TRBV29-1,TGCAGCGTTACAGACAGGGATGGCTACACCTTC,CSVTDRDGYTF
TRBD1,many,TRBJ1-4,TRBV5-1,TGCGCCAGCAGCGGAACAGGGGGCGTCGGTGAAAAACTGTTTTTT,CASSGTGGVGEKLFF
TRBD1,many,TRBJ2-5,TRBV7-2,TGTGCCAGCAGCCCCACGACAGGGGGCGCTTCTGAGACCCAGTACTTC,CASSPTTGGASETQYF
.,many,TRBJ2-1,TRBV27,TGTGCCAGCAGTTTATTAAAGGGGGACGTGAATGAGCAGTTCTTC,CASSLLKGDVNEQFF
TRBD1,many,TRBJ2-5,TRBV5-5,TGTGCCAGCAGCGCCTGGGACAGCCACCAAGAGACCCAGTACTTC,CASSAWDSHQETQYF
TRBD1,.,TRBJ1-1,TRBV5-1,TGCGCCAGCAGCTTGGAGAAGCAGGACAGGGTTCTTTTGAACACTGAAGCTTTCTTT,CASSLEKQDRVLLNTEAFF
TRBD1,many,TRBJ2-1,TRBV11-3,TGTGCCAGCAGCTTAATGGGACAGGGTCAGGATGAGCAGTTCTTC,CASSLMGQGQDEQFF
TRBD2,many,TRBJ2-1,TRBV28,TGTGCCAGCACCGACCTAGCGGGGAGCTCCTACAATGAGCAGTTCTTC,CASTDLAGSSYNEQFF
TRBD1,few,TRBJ2-2,TRBV14,TGTGCCAGCAGCCGAGACAGGGGTTCGAGAACCGGGGAGCTGTTTTTT,CASSRDRGSRTGELFF
.,many,TRBJ2-5,TRBV7-2,TGTGCCAGCAGCTTAGACCGGGGATCCCAAGAGACCCAGTACTTC,CASSLDRGSQETQYF
.,many,TRBJ2-5,TRBV20-1,TGCAGTGCTAGTGAACAGATCGGAGAGACCCAGTACTTC,CSASEQIGETQYF
.,many,TRBJ1-5,TRBV20-1,TGCAGTGCTAGATTCCCGGCCGGCGGGATAAATCAGCCCCAGCATTTT,CSARFPAGGINQPQHF
TRBD1,many,TRBJ1-1,TRBV15,TGTGCCACCAGCAGAGAAGGACAGGGACTCACTGAAGCTTTCTTT,CATSREGQGLTEAFF
TRBD2,many,TRBJ2-5,TRBV11-1,TGTGCCAGCAGCTTGGGAAGCGGGGGACTCGGGGAGACCCAGTACTTC,CASSLGSGGLGETQYF
TRBD2,many,TRBJ2-1,TRBV20-1,TGCAGTGCTAGAGGTGGTGCGGGGGGTTCCTACAATGAGCAGTTCTTC,CSARGGAGGSYNEQFF
TRBD1,many,TRBJ1-5,TRBV20-1,TGCAGTGCTAGTGTGACAGGGGGTGACCAGCCCCAGCATTTT,CSASVTGGDQPQHF
.,many,TRBJ2-2,TRBV4-3,TGCGCCAGCAGCCAAGATCTCGGAAGGCCGGGGGCCGGGGAGCTGTTTTTT,CASSQDLGRPGAGELFF
.,many,TRBJ1-4,TRBV7-6,TGTGCCAGCGGGACCGCCGATAATAATGAAAAACTGTTTTTT,CASGTADNNEKLFF
TRBD2,few,TRBJ2-7,TRBV28,TGTGCCAGCAGTTTCCTAGCGGGGGTGACGTACGAGCAGTACTTC,CASSFLAGVTYEQYF
TRBD1,.,TRBJ1-1,TRBV6-2/TRBV6-3,TGTGCCAGCAGTGAGATAGGGGGCGCGAACACTGAAGCTTTCTTT,CASSEIGGANTEAFF